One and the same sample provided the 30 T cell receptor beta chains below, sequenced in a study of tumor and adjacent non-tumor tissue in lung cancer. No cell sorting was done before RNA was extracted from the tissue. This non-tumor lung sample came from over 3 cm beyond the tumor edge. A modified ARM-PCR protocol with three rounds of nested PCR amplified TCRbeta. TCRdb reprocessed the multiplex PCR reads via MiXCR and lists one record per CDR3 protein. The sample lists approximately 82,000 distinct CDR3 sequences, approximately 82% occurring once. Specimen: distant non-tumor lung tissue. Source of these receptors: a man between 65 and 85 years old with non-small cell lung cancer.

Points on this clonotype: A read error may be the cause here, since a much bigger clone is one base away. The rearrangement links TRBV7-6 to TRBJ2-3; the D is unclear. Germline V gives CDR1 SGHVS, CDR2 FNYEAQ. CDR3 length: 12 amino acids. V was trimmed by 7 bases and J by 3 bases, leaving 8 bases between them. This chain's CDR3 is CASNLRTDTQYF. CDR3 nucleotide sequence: TGTGCCAGCAACCTTAGGACAGATACGCAGTATTTT.

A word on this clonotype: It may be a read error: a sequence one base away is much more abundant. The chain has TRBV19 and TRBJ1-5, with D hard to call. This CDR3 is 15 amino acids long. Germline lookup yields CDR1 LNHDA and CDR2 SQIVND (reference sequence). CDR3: CASRPDGYSNQPHHF. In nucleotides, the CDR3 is TGTGCCAGTAGACCGGACGGATATAGCAATCAGCCCCATCATTTT.

CDR3 bases: TGTGCCAGCAGCCACTATAGTGGGACAGGACTTTGTAATGAGCAGTTCTTC. Encoded protein: CASSHYSGTGLCNEQFF. The rearrangement joins TRBV14 to TRBJ2-1; TRBD1 agrees at 8 bases. The junction had 14 bases not matched to a gene; V was cut back by 3 bases and J by 7 bases. This CDR3 comprises 17 residues. Germline-derived CDR1 and CDR2 are SGHDN and FVKESK.

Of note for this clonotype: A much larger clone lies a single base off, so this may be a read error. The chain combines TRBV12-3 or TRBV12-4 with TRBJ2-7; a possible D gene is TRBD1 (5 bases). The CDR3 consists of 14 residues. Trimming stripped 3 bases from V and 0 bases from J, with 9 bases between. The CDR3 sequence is CASSFDRISYEQYF. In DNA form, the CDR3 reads TGTGCCAGCAGTTTTGACAGAATCTCCTACGAGCAGTACTTC.

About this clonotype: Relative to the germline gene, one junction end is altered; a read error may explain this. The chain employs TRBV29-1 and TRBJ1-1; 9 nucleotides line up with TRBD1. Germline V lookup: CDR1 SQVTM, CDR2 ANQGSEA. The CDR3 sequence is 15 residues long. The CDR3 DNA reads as TGCAGAGTTGGGGGGGACAGGGAGTTAAAAAATAGGGCTTTCTTT. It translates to CRVGGDRELKNRAFF.

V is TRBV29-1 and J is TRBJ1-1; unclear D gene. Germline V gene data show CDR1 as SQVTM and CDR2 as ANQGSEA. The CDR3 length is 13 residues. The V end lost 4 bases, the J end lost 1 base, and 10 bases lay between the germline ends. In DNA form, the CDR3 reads TGCAGCGTTGTTATCCGGACGAACACTGAAGCTTTCTTT. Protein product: CSVVIRTNTEAFF.

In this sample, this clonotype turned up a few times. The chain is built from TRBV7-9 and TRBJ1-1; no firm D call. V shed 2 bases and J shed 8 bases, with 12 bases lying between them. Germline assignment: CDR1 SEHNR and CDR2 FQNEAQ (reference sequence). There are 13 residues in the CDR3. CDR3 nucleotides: TGTGCCAGCAGCTTACGGTCACCTGGGGAAGCTTTCTTT. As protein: CASSLRSPGEAFF.

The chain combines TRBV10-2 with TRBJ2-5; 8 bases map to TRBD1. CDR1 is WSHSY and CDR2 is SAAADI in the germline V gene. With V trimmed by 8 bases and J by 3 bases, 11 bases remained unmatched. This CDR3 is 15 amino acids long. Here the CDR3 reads CASGDKGQEEETQYF. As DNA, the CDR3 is TGCGCCAGCGGAGATAAGGGACAGGAAGAAGAGACCCAGTACTTC.

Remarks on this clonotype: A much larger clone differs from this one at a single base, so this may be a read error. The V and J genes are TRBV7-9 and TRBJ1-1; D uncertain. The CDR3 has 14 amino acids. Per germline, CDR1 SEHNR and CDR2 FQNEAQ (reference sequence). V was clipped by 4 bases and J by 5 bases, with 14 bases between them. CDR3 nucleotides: TGTGCCAGCAGCTCATCCGGGATTAAAACTGAAGCTTTCTTT. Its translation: CASSSSGIKTEAFF.

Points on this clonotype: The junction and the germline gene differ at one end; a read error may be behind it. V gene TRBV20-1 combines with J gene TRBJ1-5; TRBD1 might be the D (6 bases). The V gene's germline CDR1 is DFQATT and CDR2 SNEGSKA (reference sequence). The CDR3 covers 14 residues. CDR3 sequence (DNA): TGTAGTGTTCAAATACCCGGGGACAATCGGCCCCAGCATTTT. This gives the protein CSVQIPGDNRPQHF.

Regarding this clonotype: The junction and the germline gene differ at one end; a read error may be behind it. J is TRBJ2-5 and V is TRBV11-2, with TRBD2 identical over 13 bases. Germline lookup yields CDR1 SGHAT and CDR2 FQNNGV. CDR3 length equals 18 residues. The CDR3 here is CASSLVRTSGGREEIQYF. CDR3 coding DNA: TGTGCCAGCAGCTTAGTAAGGACTAGCGGGGGCCGAGAAGAGATCCAGTACTTC.

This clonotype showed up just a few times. CDR3 protein: CASSLIQGDTQYF. CDR3 bases: TGCGCCAGCAGCTTGATTCAGGGGGATACGCAGTATTTT. The chain links TRBV5-1 to TRBJ2-3; tentative D call: TRBD1 (6 bases). Germline V gives CDR1 SGHRS, CDR2 YFSETQ. V was trimmed by 1 base and J by 6 bases, leaving 9 bases between them. This CDR3 comprises 13 residues.

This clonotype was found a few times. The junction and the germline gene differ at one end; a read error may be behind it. CDR3 nucleotide sequence: TGTGCCAGCAGCTTATTTGTGGGGACCCGGGAACTGTTTTTT. Amino acid sequence: CASSLFVGTRELFF. This sequence joins TRBV11-2 and TRBJ2-2; D possibly matches TRBD1 or TRBD2 (5 bases each). From germline, CDR1 is SGHAT and CDR2 FQNNGV. CDR3 length equals 14 residues.

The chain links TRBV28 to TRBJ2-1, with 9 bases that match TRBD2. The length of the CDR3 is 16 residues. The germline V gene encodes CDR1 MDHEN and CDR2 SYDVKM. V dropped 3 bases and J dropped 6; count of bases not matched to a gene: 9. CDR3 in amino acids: CASSFEIAGAFNEQFF. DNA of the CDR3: TGTGCCAGCAGTTTTGAAATAGCGGGAGCCTTCAATGAGCAGTTCTTC.

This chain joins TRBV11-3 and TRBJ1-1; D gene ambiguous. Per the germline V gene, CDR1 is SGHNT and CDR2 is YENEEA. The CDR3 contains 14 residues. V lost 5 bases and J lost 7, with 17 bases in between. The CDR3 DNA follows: TGTGCCAGCAGCCCAAGGGTGCTGATCATTGAAGCTTTCTTT. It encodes CASSPRVLIIEAFF.

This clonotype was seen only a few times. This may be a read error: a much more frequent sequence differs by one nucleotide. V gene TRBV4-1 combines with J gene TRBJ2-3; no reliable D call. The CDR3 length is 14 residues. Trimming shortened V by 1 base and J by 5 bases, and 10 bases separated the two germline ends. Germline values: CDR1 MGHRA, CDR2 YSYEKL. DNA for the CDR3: TGCGCCAGCAGCCAAGGGGTATCAAGAGATACGCAGTATTTT. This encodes CASSQGVSRDTQYF.

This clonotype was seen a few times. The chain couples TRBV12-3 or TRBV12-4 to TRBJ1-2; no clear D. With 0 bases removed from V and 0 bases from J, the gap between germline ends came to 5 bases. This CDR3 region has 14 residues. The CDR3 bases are TGTGCCAGCAGTTTAGCGAATTCTAACTATGGCTACACCTTC. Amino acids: CASSLANSNYGYTF.

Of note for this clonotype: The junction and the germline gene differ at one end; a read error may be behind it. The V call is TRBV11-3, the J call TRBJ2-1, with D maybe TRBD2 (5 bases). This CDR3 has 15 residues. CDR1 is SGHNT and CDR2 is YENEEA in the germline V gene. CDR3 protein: CASSQGLVGVGEQFF. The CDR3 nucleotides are TGTGCTAGCAGCCAAGGACTTGTGGGAGTGGGTGAGCAGTTCTTC.

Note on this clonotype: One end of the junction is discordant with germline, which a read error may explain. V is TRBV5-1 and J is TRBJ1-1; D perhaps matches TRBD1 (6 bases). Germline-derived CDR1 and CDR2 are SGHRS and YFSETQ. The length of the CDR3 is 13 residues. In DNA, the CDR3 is TGCGCCAGCAGTTACAGGGAGGCCACTGAAACTTTCTTT. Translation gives CASSYREATETFF.

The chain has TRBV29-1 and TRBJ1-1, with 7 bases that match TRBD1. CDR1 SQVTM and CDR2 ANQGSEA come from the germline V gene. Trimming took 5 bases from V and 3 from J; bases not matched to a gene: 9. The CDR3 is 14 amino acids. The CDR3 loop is CSVNKGARDTEAFF. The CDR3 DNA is TGCAGCGTTAATAAGGGGGCTAGGGACACTGAAGCTTTCTTT.

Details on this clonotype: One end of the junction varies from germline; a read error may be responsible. CDR3 residues: CASSQVRGSDNEQLF. In nucleotides, the CDR3 is TGTGCCAGCAGCCAAGTGCGCGGGAGTGACAATGAGCAGCTCTTC. V usage is TRBV4-2 and J usage is TRBJ2-1, with TRBD2 matching 7 bases. This CDR3 has 15 amino acids. From germline, CDR1 is LGHNA and CDR2 YNFKEQ.

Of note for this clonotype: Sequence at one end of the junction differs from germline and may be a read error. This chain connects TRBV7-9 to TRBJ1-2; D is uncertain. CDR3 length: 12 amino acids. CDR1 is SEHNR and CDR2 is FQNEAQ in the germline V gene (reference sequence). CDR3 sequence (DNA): TGTGCCAGCAGCCCCCCCGCAGGAGGCTACATCTTC. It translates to CASSPPAGGYIF.

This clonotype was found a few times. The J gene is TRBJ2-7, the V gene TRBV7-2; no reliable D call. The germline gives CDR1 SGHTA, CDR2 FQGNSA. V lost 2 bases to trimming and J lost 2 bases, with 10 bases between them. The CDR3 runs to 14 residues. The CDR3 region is CASSLMAAAYEQYF. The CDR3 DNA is TGTGCCAGCAGCTTAATGGCGGCAGCCTACGAGCAGTACTTC.

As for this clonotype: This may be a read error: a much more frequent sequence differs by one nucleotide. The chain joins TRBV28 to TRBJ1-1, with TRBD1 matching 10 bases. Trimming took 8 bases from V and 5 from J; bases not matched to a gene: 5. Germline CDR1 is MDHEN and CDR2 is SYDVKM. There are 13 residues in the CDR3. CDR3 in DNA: TGTGCCAGCGTAAGGACAGGGGGGACTGAAGCTTTCTTT. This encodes CASVRTGGTEAFF.

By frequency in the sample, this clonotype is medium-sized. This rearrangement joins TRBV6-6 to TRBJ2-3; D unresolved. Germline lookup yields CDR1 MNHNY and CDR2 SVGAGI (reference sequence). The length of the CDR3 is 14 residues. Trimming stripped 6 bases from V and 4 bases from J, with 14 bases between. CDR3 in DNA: TGTGCCAGCAGCCTACGTAGTGAGGCAGATACGCAGTATTTT. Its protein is CASSLRSEADTQYF.

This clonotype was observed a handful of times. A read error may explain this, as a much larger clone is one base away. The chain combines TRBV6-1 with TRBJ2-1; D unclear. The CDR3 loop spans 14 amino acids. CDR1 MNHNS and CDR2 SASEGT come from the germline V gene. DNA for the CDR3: TGTGCCACCAGTGAGCTCGACTTCGACAATGAGCAGTTCTTC. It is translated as CATSELDFDNEQFF.

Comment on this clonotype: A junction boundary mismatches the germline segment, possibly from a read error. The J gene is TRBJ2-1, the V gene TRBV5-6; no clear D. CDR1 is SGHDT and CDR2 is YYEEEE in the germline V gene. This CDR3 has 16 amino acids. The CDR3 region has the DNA TGTGCCAGCAGTTCCGGTAGGTGGAGCTCCTACAATGGGCAGTTCTTC. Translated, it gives CASSSGRWSSYNGQFF.

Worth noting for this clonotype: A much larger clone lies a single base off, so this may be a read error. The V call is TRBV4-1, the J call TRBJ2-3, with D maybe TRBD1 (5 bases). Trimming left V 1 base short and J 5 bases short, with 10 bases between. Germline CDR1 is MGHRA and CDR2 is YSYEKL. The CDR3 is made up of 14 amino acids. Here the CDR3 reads CASSQGTSRDTQYF. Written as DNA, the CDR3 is TGCGCCAGCAGCCAAGGGACATCAAGAGATACGCAGTATTTT.

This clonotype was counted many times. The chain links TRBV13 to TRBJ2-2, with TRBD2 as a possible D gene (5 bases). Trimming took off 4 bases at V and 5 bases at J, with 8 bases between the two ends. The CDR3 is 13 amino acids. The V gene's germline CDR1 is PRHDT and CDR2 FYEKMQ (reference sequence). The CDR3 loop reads CASSSGLTGELFF. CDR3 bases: TGTGCCAGCAGCTCCGGACTTACCGGGGAGCTGTTTTTT.

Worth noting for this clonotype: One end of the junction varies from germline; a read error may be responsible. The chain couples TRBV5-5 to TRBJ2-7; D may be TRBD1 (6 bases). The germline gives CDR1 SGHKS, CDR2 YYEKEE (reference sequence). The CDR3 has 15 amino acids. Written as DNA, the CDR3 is TGTACCAGCCGATTGGCTGGGACAATTACCTACGAGCAGTACTTC. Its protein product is CTSRLAGTITYEQYF.